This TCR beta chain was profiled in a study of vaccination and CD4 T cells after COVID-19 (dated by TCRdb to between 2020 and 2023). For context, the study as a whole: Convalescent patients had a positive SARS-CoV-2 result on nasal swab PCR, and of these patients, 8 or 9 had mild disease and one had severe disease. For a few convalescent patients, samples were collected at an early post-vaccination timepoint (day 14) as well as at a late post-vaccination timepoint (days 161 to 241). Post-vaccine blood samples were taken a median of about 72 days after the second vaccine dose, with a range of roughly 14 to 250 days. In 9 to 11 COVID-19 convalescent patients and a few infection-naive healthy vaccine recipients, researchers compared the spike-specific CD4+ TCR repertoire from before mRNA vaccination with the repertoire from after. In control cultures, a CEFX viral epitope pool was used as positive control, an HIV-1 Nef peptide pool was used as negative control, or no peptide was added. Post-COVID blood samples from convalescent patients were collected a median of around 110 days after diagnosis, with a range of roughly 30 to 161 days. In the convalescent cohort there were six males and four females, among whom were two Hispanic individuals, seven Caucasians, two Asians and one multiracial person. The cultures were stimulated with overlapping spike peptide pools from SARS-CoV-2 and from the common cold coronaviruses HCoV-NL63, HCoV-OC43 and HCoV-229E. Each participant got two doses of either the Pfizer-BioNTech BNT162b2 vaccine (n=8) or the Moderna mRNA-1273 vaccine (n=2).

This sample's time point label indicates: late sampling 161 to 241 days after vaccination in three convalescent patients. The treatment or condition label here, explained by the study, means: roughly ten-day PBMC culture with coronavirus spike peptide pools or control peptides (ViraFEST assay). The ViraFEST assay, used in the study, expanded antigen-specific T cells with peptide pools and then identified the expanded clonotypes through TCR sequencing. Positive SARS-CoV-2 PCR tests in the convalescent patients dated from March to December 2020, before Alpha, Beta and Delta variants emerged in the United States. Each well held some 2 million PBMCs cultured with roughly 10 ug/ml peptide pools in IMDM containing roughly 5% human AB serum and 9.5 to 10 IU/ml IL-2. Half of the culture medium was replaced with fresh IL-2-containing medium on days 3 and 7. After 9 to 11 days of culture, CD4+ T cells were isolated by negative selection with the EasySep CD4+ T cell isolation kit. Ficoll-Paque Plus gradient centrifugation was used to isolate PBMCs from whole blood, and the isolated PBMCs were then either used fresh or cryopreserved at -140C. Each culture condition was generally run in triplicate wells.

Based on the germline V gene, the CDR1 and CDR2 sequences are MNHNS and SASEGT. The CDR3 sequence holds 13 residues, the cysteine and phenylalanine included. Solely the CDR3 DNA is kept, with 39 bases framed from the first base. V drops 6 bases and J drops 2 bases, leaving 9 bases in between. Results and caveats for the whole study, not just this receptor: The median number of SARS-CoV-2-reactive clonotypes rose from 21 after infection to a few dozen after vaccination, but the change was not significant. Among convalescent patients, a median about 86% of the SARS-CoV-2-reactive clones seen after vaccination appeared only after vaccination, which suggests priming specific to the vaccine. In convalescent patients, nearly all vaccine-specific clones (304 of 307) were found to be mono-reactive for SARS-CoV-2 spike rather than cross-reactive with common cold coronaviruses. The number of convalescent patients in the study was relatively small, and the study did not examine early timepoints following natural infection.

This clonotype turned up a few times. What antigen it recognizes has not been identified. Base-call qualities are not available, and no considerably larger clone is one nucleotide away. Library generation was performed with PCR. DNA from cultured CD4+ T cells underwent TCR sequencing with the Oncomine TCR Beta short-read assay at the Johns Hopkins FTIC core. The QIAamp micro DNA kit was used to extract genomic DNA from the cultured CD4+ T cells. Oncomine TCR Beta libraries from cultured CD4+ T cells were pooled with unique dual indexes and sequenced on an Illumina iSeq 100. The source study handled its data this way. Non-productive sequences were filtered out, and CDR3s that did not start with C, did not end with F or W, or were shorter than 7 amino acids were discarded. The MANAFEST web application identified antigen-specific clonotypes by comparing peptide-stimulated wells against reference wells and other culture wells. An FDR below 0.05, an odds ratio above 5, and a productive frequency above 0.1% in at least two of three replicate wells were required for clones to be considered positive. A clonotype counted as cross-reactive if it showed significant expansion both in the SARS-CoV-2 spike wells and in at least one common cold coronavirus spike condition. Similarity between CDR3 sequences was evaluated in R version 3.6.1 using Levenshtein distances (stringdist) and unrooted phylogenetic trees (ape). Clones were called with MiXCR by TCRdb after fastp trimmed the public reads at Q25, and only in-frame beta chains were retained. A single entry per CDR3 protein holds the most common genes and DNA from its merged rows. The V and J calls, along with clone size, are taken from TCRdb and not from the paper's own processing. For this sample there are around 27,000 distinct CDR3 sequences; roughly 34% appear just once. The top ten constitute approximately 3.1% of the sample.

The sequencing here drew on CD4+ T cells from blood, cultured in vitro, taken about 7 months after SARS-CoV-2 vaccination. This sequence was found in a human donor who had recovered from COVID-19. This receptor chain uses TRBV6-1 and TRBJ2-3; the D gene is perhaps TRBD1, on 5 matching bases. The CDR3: CASSLDTTDTQYF. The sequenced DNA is TGTGCCAGCAGCCTGGACACCACAGATACGCAGTATTTT.